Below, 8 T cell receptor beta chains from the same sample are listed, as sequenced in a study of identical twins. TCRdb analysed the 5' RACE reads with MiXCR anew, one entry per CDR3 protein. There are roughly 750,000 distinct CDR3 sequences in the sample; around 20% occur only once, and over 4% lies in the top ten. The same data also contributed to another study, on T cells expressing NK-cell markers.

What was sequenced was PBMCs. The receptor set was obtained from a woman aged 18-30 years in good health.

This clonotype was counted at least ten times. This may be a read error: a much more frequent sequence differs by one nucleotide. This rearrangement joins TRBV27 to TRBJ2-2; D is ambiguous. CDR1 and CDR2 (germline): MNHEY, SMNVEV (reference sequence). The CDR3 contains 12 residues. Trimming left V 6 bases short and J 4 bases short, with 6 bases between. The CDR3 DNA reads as TGTGCCAGCAGGATGGGCACCGGGGAGCTGTTTTTT. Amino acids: CASRMGTGELFF.

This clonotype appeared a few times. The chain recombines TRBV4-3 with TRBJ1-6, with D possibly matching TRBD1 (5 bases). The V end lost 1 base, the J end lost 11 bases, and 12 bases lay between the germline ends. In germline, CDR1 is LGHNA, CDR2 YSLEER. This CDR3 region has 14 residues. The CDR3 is CASSQAGSSAPLHF. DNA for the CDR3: TGCGCCAGCAGCCAAGCAGGGTCCTCAGCACCCCTCCACTTT.

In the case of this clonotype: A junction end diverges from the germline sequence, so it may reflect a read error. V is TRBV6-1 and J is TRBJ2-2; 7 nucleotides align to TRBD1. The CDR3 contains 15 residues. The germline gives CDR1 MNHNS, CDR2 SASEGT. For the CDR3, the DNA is TGTGCCAGCAGGGAAGGACAGGCGAACACCGGGGAGCTGTTTTTT. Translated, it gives CASREGQANTGELFF.

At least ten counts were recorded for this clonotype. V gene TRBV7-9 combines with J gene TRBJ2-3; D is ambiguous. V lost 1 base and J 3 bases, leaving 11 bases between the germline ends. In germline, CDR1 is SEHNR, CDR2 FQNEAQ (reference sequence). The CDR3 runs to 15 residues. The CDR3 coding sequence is TGTGCCAGCAGCTTAGTGGGAAGTGGGACAGATACGCAGTATTTT. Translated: CASSLVGSGTDTQYF.

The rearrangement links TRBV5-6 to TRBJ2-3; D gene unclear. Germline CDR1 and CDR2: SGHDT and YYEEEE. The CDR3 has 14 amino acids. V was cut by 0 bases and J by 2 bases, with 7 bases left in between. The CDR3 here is CASSLVPDTDTQYF. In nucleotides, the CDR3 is TGTGCCAGCAGCTTGGTACCCGACACAGATACGCAGTATTTT.

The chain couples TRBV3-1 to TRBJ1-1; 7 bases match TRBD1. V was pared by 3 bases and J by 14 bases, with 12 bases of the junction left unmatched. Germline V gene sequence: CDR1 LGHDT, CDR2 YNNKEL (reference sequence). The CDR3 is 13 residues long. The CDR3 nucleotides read TGTGCCAGCAGCCAGGGAGGGGGGACAGATCGCTTCTTT. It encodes CASSQGGGTDRFF.

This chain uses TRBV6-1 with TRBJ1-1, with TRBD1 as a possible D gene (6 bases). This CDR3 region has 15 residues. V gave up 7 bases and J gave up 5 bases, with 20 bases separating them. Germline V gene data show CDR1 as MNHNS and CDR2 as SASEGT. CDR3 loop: CASKRLQGIGTEAFF. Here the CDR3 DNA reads TGTGCCAGCAAACGACTGCAGGGGATAGGGACTGAAGCTTTCTTT.

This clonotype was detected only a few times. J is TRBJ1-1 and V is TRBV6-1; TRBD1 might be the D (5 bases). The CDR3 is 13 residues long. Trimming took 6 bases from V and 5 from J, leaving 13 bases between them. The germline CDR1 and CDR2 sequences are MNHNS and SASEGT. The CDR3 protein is CASRERGATEAFF. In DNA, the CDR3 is TGTGCCAGCAGGGAGAGGGGAGCGACTGAAGCTTTCTTT.